Following are 21 T cell receptor beta chains from one sample sequenced in a study of cytomegalovirus exposure and HLA in healthy donors. The PCR was carried out with 60 Vbeta primers and 13 Jbeta primers. TCRdb's copy holds only in-frame clones and misses some; the assay was immunoSEQ multiplex PCR. The sample includes around 210,000 clones. Sequences were obtained from PBMCs. The origin of the receptors is a woman aged 25 to 45 in good health and CMV-seropositive.

This chain links TRBV28 with TRBJ2-2; 10 nucleotides match TRBD2. Germline CDR1 MDHEN, CDR2 SYDVKM. V trimming: 3 bases; J trimming: 8 bases; junction bases outside the gene matches: 6. There are 15 residues in the CDR3. CDR3 sequence reads: CASSFQLAGPGELFF. The CDR3 DNA sequence: TGTGCCAGCAGTTTCCAACTAGCGGGACCAGGGGAGCTGTTTTTT. Variable domain in full (rest from reference TRBV28 and TRBJ2-2): DVKVTQSSRYLVKRTGEKVFLECVQDMDHENMFWYRQDPGLGLRLIYFSYDVKMKEKGDIPEGYSVSREKKERFSLILESASTNQTSMYLCASSFQLAGPGELFFGEGSRLTVL.

This chain connects TRBV7-9 to TRBJ1-1; D gene unclear. With 4 bases removed from V and 4 bases from J, the gap between germline ends came to 13 bases. CDR1 SEHNR and CDR2 FQNEAQ come from the germline V gene (reference sequence). CDR3 size: 14 residues. CDR3 DNA: TGTGCCAGCAGCTCCTACTACTCGGCCACTGAAGCTTTCTTT. Amino acid sequence: CASSSYYSATEAFF.

The chain combines TRBV19 with TRBJ1-4; D unresolved. Between the trimmed V and J ends, which lost 6 bases and 0 bases, there was a span of 8 bases. Germline CDR1 LNHDA, CDR2 SQIVND (reference sequence). The CDR3 totals 14 residues. CDR3 residues: CASRTSATNEKLFF. In DNA form, the CDR3 reads TGTGCCAGTAGGACATCTGCAACTAATGAAAAACTGTTTTTT. The complete variable domain, with remaining parts taken from reference TRBV19 and TRBJ1-4, reads DGGITQSPKYLFRKEGQNVTLSCEQNLNHDAMYWYRQDPGQGLRLIYYSQIVNDFQKGDIAEGYSVSREKKESFPLTVTSAQKNPTAFYLCASRTSATNEKLFFGSGTQLSVL.

This chain connects TRBV18 to TRBJ1-1, with 7 bases matching TRBD1. CDR1 and CDR2 from the germline V gene are KGHSH and LQKENI. The CDR3 sequence is 14 residues long. Trimming took 3 bases from V and 4 from J; bases not matched to a gene: 5. The CDR3 loop is CASSPDREVTEAFF. The DNA for the CDR3 is TGTGCCAGCTCACCCGACAGGGAGGTCACTGAAGCTTTCTTT.

The chain employs TRBV12-2 and TRBJ2-7; the DNA was not used to check the table's D call, TRBD1. TRBV12-2 corresponds to a pseudogene. CDR3 size: 15 residues. CDR3 DNA: TGTGCAAGTCGCGCCAGGGCCACCAGCTCCTACGAGCAGTACTTC. This codes for CASRARATSSYEQYF.

V gene TRBV4-1 combines with J gene TRBJ2-7; D gene uncertain. Germline V gene lookup returns CDR1 MGHRA and CDR2 YSYEKL. Trimming shortened V by 7 bases and J by 7 bases, and 17 bases separated the two germline ends. The CDR3 has 13 amino acids. CDR3 protein: CASIHQIRQEQYF. The CDR3 region has the DNA TGCGCCAGCATCCATCAAATCCGTCAGGAGCAGTACTTC.

This chain joins TRBV19 and TRBJ1-3; no clear D gene. V lost 3 bases and J 7 bases, leaving 10 bases between the germline ends. CDR1 LNHDA and CDR2 SQIVND come from the germline V gene (reference sequence). The CDR3 runs 13 residues. CDR3 coding DNA: TGTGCCAGTAGTATTTGGAGCGGGAACACCATATATTTT. It translates to CASSIWSGNTIYF.

V usage is TRBV7-8 and J usage is TRBJ1-3, with a weak D call TRBD1 (5 bases). The germline V gene has CDR1 SGHVS and CDR2 FQNEAQ. The CDR3 has 11 amino acids. The V gene lost 2 bases and the J gene lost 10 bases, with 6 bases spanning the gap. DNA for the CDR3: TGTGCCAGCAGCTTACGGGGGACCATATATTTT. This sequence encodes CASSLRGTIYF.

This chain joins TRBV28 and TRBJ1-2; perhaps TRBD1 as D (5 bases). This CDR3 is built from 15 residues. V dropped 7 bases and J dropped 1 base, with 16 bases sitting between them. The V gene's germline CDR1 is MDHEN and CDR2 SYDVKM. This CDR3 is CASNAGPIGNYGYTF. CDR3 sequence (DNA): TGTGCCAGCAACGCGGGACCGATAGGTAACTATGGCTACACCTTC.

V and J are TRBV5-1 and TRBJ1-4; 10 nucleotides match TRBD1. With 4 bases clipped from V and 8 bases from J, the junction kept 5 bases outside the gene matches. Germline assignment: CDR1 SGHRS and CDR2 YFSETQ. This CDR3 is built from 14 residues. The DNA of the CDR3 is TGCGCCAGCAGCCTGGGACAGGGGCTAGAAAAACTGTTTTTT. Encoded protein: CASSLGQGLEKLFF.

This chain joins TRBV29-1 and TRBJ1-3; TRBD1 is a possible D gene (5 bases). CDR3 size: 14 residues. V lost 6 bases and J 0 bases, leaving 12 bases between the germline ends. Per the germline V gene, CDR1 is SQVTM and CDR2 is ANQGSEA. In DNA, the CDR3 is TGCAGCGTGACCCGGGGGATCTCTGGAAACACCATATATTTT. Protein product: CSVTRGISGNTIYF.

The chain recombines TRBV9 with TRBJ1-3; no clear D gene. Trimming removed 3 bases at V and 0 bases at J, with 10 bases between. Germline CDR1 and CDR2: SGDLS and YYNGEE. CDR3 length: 15 amino acids. The CDR3, as DNA: TGTGCCAGCAGCGCACGCGGGAGCTCTGGAAACACCATATATTTT. Protein sequence: CASSARGSSGNTIYF.

The chain joins TRBV11-2 to TRBJ1-2, with D tentatively TRBD1 (5 bases). The CDR3 loop spans 14 amino acids. V gave up 6 bases and J gave up 5 bases, with 16 bases separating them. Germline assignment: CDR1 SGHAT and CDR2 FQNNGV. CDR3 bases: TGTGCCAGCAGATCCCTCGGACGGGGGTATGGCTACACCTTC. It is translated as CASRSLGRGYGYTF.

V and J are TRBV18 and TRBJ2-3; TRBD2 aligns across 12 bases. V lost 6 bases to trimming and J lost 6 bases; unmatched junction nucleotides: 10. The CDR3 loop spans 16 amino acids. CDR1 KGHSH and CDR2 LQKENI come from the germline V gene. CDR3 sequence: CASSTEGTSGYDTQYF. CDR3 coding DNA: TGTGCCAGCTCGACGGAAGGGACTAGCGGGTACGATACGCAGTATTTT.

This chain links TRBV7-9 with TRBJ1-2; 9 bases are shared with TRBD1. The CDR3 is 16 residues long. Germline V gene lookup returns CDR1 SEHNR and CDR2 FQNEAQ (reference sequence). Trimming at V came to 1 base and at J to 7 bases, leaving 10 bases not matched to a gene. CDR3 sequence reads: CASSLVRDRDFRGYTF. CDR3 sequence (DNA): TGTGCCAGCAGCTTAGTAAGGGACAGGGATTTTCGTGGCTACACCTTC.

This rearrangement joins TRBV5-1 to TRBJ2-2; 8 bases map to TRBD1. This CDR3 has 16 amino acids. With 2 bases clipped from V and 5 bases from J, the junction kept 8 bases outside the gene matches. Germline-derived CDR1 and CDR2 are SGHRS and YFSETQ. For the CDR3, the DNA is TGCGCCAGCAGCTTATTTTCAGGGGGCCGGACCGGGGAGCTGTTTTTT. Translation gives CASSLFSGGRTGELFF.

J is TRBJ1-5 and V is TRBV4-1; 10 bases line up with TRBD1. The CDR3 is 16 amino acids. With 0 bases clipped from V and 6 bases from J, the junction kept 5 bases outside the gene matches. The germline V gene encodes CDR1 MGHRA and CDR2 YSYEKL. CDR3 nucleotide sequence: TGCGCCAGCAGCCAAGAAGAGACAGGGGGCGGTCAGCCCCAGCATTTT. Its translation: CASSQEETGGGQPQHF.

J is TRBJ1-2 and V is TRBV10-1; 7 nucleotides line up with TRBD1. There are 13 residues in the CDR3. CDR1 is WNHNN and CDR2 is SYGVQD in the germline V gene (reference sequence). The V and J ends lost 6 bases and 6 bases, in that order; junction bases with no gene match: 7. This CDR3 reads CASSGGQDHGYTF. The DNA of the CDR3 is TGCGCCAGCAGCGGTGGACAGGACCATGGCTACACCTTC.

The gene calls are TRBV19 and TRBJ2-1, with 7 bases lining up with TRBD1. The CDR3 extends over 15 amino acids. From germline, CDR1 is LNHDA and CDR2 SQIVND (reference sequence). Trimming took 2 bases from V and 6 from J; bases not matched to a gene: 7. The CDR3 nucleotides are TGTGCCAGTAGTATAACGGTCTACAGGGGCAATGAGCAGTTCTTC. Its translation is CASSITVYRGNEQFF.

The rearrangement uses TRBV6-5 and TRBJ1-3; D is unclear. The V gene lost 4 bases and the J gene lost 0 bases, with 13 bases spanning the gap. This CDR3 is 16 amino acids long. The germline gives CDR1 MNHEY, CDR2 SVGAGI. Here the CDR3 DNA reads TGTGCCAGCAGTTTCGTCCCTGGGAGCTCTGGAAACACCATATATTTT. It specifies CASSFVPGSSGNTIYF.

The rearrangement joins TRBV15 to TRBJ2-1; 8 positions agree with TRBD1. CDR3 length: 15 amino acids. Looked up from germline, CDR1 is LNHNV and CDR2 is YYDKDF (reference sequence). The V and J ends lost 5 bases and 8 bases, in that order; junction bases with no gene match: 11. CDR3 DNA sequence: TGTGCCACCAGCTTAGGACAGGGTAACTGGGATGAGCAGTTCTTC. Its translation is CATSLGQGNWDEQFF.